The 4 T cell receptor beta chains reported below all come from one sample, sequenced in a study of post-analysis software for immune sequencing data (dated by TCRdb to the mid-2010s). Overall results and qualifications from the work: Patients showed significantly higher frequencies than controls for roughly 5 TRBV segments, among them TRBV5-6, TRBV5-1 and TRBV20-1.

Library construction relied on PCR. The run used an Illumina HiSeq 2500. To reduce PCR and sequencing biases, unique molecular identifiers were incorporated into the TCR beta cDNA libraries. TCRdb applied fastp at Q25 and MiXCR to the public reads, then kept only in-frame beta chains. Merged by CDR3 protein, the rows form single entries marked with the most common genes and DNA. This sample comprises about 820,000 distinct CDR3 sequences, about 50% of them detected only once. The top ten constitute about 4.8% of the sample. These receptors' targets are unknown. Material: blood. The receptor set was obtained from a girl aged 5 to 17 with multiple sclerosis.

The chain recombines TRBV20-1 with TRBJ1-5; D call uncertain. This CDR3 is 13 amino acids long. The germline V gene encodes CDR1 DFQATT and CDR2 SNEGSKA (reference sequence). V was clipped by 4 bases and J by 4 bases, with 11 bases between them. The CDR3 DNA sequence: TGCAGTGCTACCAAGCAAAGTAATCAGCCCCAGCATTTT. Protein product: CSATKQSNQPQHF.

The rearrangement uses TRBV6-5 and TRBJ2-4; D is undetermined. The CDR3 runs to 16 residues. Germline CDR1 is MNHEY and CDR2 is SVGAGI. With 7 bases removed from V and 0 bases from J, the gap between germline ends came to 16 bases. The CDR3 region is CASNVNLNIAKNIQYF. The CDR3 DNA sequence: TGTGCCAGCAACGTGAATCTGAACATAGCCAAAAACATTCAGTACTTC.

The V call is TRBV9, the J call TRBJ2-7; 8 bases are shared with TRBD1. Germline V gene lookup returns CDR1 SGDLS and CDR2 YYNGEE. This CDR3 is 16 amino acids long. J gave up 3 bases and V 0 bases, and 8 bases lay outside the gene matches. CDR3 protein: CASSVGDRYSRYEQYF. The CDR3 DNA sequence: TGTGCCAGCAGCGTAGGGGACAGGTACTCTCGCTACGAGCAGTACTTC.

This clonotype has a single count. The chain joins TRBV10-3 to TRBJ2-2, with D maybe TRBD1 (5 bases). The V gene's germline CDR1 is ENHRY and CDR2 SYGVKD. V was pared by 3 bases and J by 8 bases, with 19 bases between. The CDR3 runs 16 residues. The CDR3 coding sequence is TGTGCCATCAGTGATTTTCTCGGACAAAATCGAGGGGAGCTGTTTTTT. Translation: CAISDFLGQNRGELFF.